The clone carrying this T cell receptor beta chain has just a few counts. Its matching antigen is unknown. The data originate from a study of T-cell memory formation after mild COVID-19. Study at large: Clustering of TCRs was largely donor specific.

Germline CDR1 is DFQATT and CDR2 is SNEGSKA (reference sequence). The CDR3 consists of 16 residues. J gave up 6 bases and V 1 base, and 7 bases lay outside the gene matches. Findings and caveats of the study: In second-wave clones peaking day 37, SARS-CoV-2 specificity remained unconfirmed. CD4+ contracting clones were mainly CM and EM; CD8+ ones, EMRA.

TCRdb itself ran the 5' RACE reads through MiXCR, one entry per CDR3 protein. This repertoire shows 550,000 to 600,000 distinct CDR3 sequences, roughly a fifth found once; its top ten account for around 7.7%. The J gene is TRBJ1-5, the V gene TRBV20-1; TRBD1 matches at 12 bases. Sequenced input: PBMCs or a T cell subset sorted from them (not recorded which). The sequence was obtained from an adult woman who had mild COVID-19 (a few samples of this study predate the infection). Cell type and time point are not known. This CDR3 is CSARGMGQGAFQPQHF. The CDR3 nucleotides read TGCAGTGCTAGAGGAATGGGACAGGGGGCTTTTCAGCCCCAGCATTTT.